This T cell receptor (beta chain) originates from a study of cytomegalovirus exposure and HLA in healthy donors (dated by TCRdb to the late 2010s). Describing the broader study: An earlier analysis of 587 of the donors reported around 280 Gb of sequence data and 117 million unique TCR beta sequences obtained from some 200 million T cells. A separate validation cohort of over 95 different subjects was used in addition to the 666-subject first cohort. The aim of the study was to test whether cataloging public T cell receptors could identify signatures of past pathogen exposure. Among 300 to 450 genotyped donors of the cohort, an average of roughly 240,000 unique TCR beta nucleotide sequences were sequenced per donor, around 20% of them non-productive. Because of strong linkage in the cohort, 4 to 6 DR-DQ haplotypes were treated as single units for association and clustering. The study combined high-throughput TCR immunosequencing, statistical association of individual TCRs with disease status, and machine learning to predict cytomegalovirus infection status. The number of donors typed differed by locus, with roughly 629-640 for A, B, C, DRB1 and DQB1, more than 500 for DQA1, over 600 for DPA1, and some 440 for DPB1. A later genetic analysis took genome-wide SNP genotypes for about three fifths of the 666 donors and used that subset as a discovery cohort. HLA typing included class I and class II loci at four-digit resolution. Among the roughly 390 genotyped donors, 81% belonged to the genetic ancestry cluster associated with self-reported Caucasian donors. An earlier analysis of approximately 500 of the donors applied high-throughput TCR beta sequencing to assess whether each TCR beta V gene segment acted as functional or pseudogenic. About 300 gigabases of sequencing data and around 85 million unique TCR sequences made up an early release that covered 500 to 650 HLA-typed donors. The study used immunosequencing to profile the T cell repertoires of 670 or so subjects and linked those repertoires to cytomegalovirus serostatus. Rather than drawing on any new phenotypic data, the later analysis identified candidate immune exposures from TCR beta sequences and the way those sequences occurred across donors. All discovery cohort repertoires had been generated on a single sequencing platform. In a later analysis, previously published TCR beta repertoires from roughly 710 donors were re-analyzed and high-resolution HLA genotyping was added so that TCR occurrence patterns could be studied. Donor age, sex, ethnicity and CMV serostatus were compiled together with the repertoire data. What the study reported, not specific to this receptor: Some IMGT-functional V segments, including TRBV6-2 and TRBV6-3, could not be distinguished by the 87-base-pair reads and were therefore excluded. In vitro tests confirmed that a few of the cytomegalovirus-associated TCR beta chains recognize cytomegalovirus antigens. When HLA alleles, especially DR and DQ, strongly co-occurred, TCR associations were difficult to assign to individual alleles. Because HLA typing was missing for some donors at each locus, association tests included only the typed subset. A later genetic analysis associated a missense DCLRE1C variant with V-gene and J-gene trimming of TCR beta chains, and an independent cohort replicated the association. While some public TCRs were present in many individuals, most TCR sequences turned up only very rarely across donors. Specific HLA alleles were associated with 15,000 to 20,000 TCR beta sequences at a false discovery rate of 0.05 in a later analysis. A later analysis found that TCR association rates varied across HLA loci, with DRB1 alleles showing the most associated TCRs and HLA-C alleles the fewest. The study listed 170 or so TCR beta chains as associated with cytomegalovirus. A later genetic analysis reported fewer N-insertions in productive TCRs among donors in an Asian-associated ancestry cluster than the roughly 640-donor mean. A further reported finding was that TCR beta sequences accurately predicted the HLA-A and HLA-B alleles for most subjects in the first cohort. An earlier analysis of 587 of the donors showed that most TCR beta V segments appeared in productive rearrangements either about 87% or about 30% of the time, which broadly matched IMGT annotations. Roughly uniform sequencing depth across donors was assumed in presence/absence analyses, although this assumption may not hold. According to a later analysis, parvovirus B19, influenza, CMV and Epstein-Barr virus appeared linked to several top co-occurrence clusters. Compared with equally common non-associated chains, HLA-associated TCR beta chains in a later analysis were more clonally expanded and had lower generation probabilities. Cytomegalovirus status was reported to be diagnosed by the classifier with high specificity and sensitivity in both the original and validation cohorts. According to a later analysis, most CMV-associated TCR beta chains appeared to be HLA-restricted, and the HLA associations seemed to be driven largely by CMV exposure. This cohort had only TCR beta chains sequenced, and the lack of alpha or paired-chain data limited which features could be detected. Linkage disequilibrium might explain the correlated functional status among segregating V segments, but an unknown experimental factor could not be excluded. Because counts were too low, seventeen rarely observed V segments, including chromosome 9 orphons, were left out of the earlier analysis of 500 to 650 of the donors. The only immune exposure information available for the cohort was CMV serostatus. According to the authors, the approach could potentially be generalized to other disease states and immunological phenotypes. A group of highly shared sequence variants was considered likely to be a technical artifact of the sequencing pipeline.

Receptor libraries were prepared by the immunoSEQ multiplex PCR assay. A mixture of 60 forward primers for TCR Vbeta segments and 13 reverse primers for TCR Jbeta segments was used in the multiplex PCR. The CDR3 region of rearranged TCR beta genes was amplified from genomic DNA with a multiplex PCR assay. Amplified TCR beta libraries were sequenced as 87-base-pair reads on the Illumina HiSeq System. In the original analysis: A later analysis tallied some 79 million unique TCR beta chains across the 600 to 700 repertoires, and around 12 million of those chains were shared by two or more donors. To remove PCR and sequencing errors, raw reads were error-corrected and collapsed into unique sequences using a nearest-neighbor algorithm that merged closely related sequences. Alignment of CDR3 sequences to IMGT reference sequences was used to assign V, D and J gene segments. For a sequence to be retained, a match of at least six nucleotides to both a V gene segment and a J gene segment was required. A rearrangement was called productive if the CDR3 had no stop codons and remained in frame with V and J, and every other rearrangement was called non-productive. CDR3 was defined by IMGT convention, running from the second conserved V-encoded cysteine to the conserved J-encoded phenylalanine. Sequences without an unambiguous match to a single V gene segment were excluded from the earlier analysis of a few hundred of the donors. In an earlier analysis of approximately 500 of the donors, a V segment was called functional when productive rearrangements were above 56.7%, and segregating when the standard deviation between donors exceeded 5%. A statistical classification framework was developed to diagnose cytomegalovirus status using the catalog of TCR beta chain sequences. In a later analysis, TCR nucleotide sequences were compared against IMGT/GENE-DB human TR gene sequences so that V and J genes could be assigned. In a later analysis, CDR3 sequences and most-parsimonious VDJ recombination scenarios were assigned using the TCRdist pipeline. In a later analysis, every TCR beta chain was defined by the combination of its CDR3 amino acid sequence and its V-gene family, and reads without a unique V-gene family were dropped. A later analysis removed several hundred highly shared, low-generation-probability nucleotide sequences to deal with suspected cross-contamination and a sequencing artifact. A later analysis calculated a clonal expansion index for each public chain from normalized within-repertoire ranks of inferred template counts. Generation probabilities in a later analysis came from a VDJ recombination model fitted to out-of-frame rearrangements, and those results were checked against IGoR. In a later analysis, hypergeometric tests were used to score TCR-TCR, TCR-HLA and TCR-CMV co-occurrence, with a repertoire-size bias correction applied to TCR pairs. A later analysis estimated false discovery rates by permuting HLA or CMV assignments 20 times. In a later analysis, co-occurring TCRs were grouped using DBSCAN, with TCRdist sequence similarity added in when clustering inside HLA-allele-positive subsets. Repertoires with fewer than 30,000 or more than 120,000 public chains were left out of co-occurrence clustering, as were roughly five repertoires with anomalous nucleotide sharing. The source is immuneACCESS, and TCRdb retained only in-frame sequences with V and J called. Part of the clones is not carried over; for the studies checked, unresolved V genes explain less than half of this, and the remainder is unexplained. D and trimming come from the DNA, and the V and J calls and clone size come from that table. The sample table lists about 150,000 clones, roughly 77% of them with a count of one. The ten top clones hold 7.7% of the sample.

The cohort was made up of around 720 healthy bone marrow donors. At the time of sampling, all cohort members were nominally healthy, though unrecorded immune exposures were likely present. The donor was CMV seropositive and belonged to the group of 250 to 300 seropositive cohort members. A peripheral blood sample was collected from each donor, and TCR beta sequencing was performed on peripheral blood mononuclear cells. The Qiagen DNeasy Blood Extraction Kit was used to extract genomic DNA from the blood cell samples. Per the germline V gene, SGHAT is the CDR1 and FQNNGV is the CDR2. The CDR3 sequence holds 13 residues, the cysteine and phenylalanine included. Just CDR3 DNA is preserved here, 39 bases in frame from base 1. The junction carries 13 bases between V and J, which are trimmed by 1 base and 10 bases respectively. Concerning this clone itself: Its antigen is currently not known. Within one base of it there is no much larger clone, and no base qualities were kept.

The sequencing input was PBMCs. This sequence was found in a man younger than 45 in good health and CMV-seropositive. The chain links TRBV11-2 with TRBJ2-5, with the D segment identity uncertain. The nucleotide sequence reads as follows: TGTGCCAGCAGCTTAGGCGGCACCACTGTCCAGTACTTC. This sequence encodes CASSLGGTTVQYF.